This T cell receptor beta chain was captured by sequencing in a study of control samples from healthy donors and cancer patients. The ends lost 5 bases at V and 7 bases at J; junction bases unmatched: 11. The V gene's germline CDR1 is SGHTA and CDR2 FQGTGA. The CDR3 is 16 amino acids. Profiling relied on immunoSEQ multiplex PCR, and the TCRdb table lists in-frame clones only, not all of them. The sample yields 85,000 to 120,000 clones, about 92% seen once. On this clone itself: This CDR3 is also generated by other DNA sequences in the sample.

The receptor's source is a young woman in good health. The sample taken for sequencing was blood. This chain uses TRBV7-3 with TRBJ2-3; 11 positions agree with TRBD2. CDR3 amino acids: CASSAASGRFQNTQYF. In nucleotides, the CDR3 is TGTGCCAGCAGCGCCGCTAGCGGGAGGTTCCAAAATACGCAGTATTTT.